Below, 29 T cell receptor beta chains from the same sample are listed, as sequenced in a study of memory CD4+ T cells and cytomegalovirus serostatus. Single viable CD3+CD4+CD8-CD45RO+ cells were sorted as the memory CD4+ T cells. The method was immunoSEQ multiplex PCR; TCRdb's version includes in-frame clones alone and lacks a portion of them. The table has about 39,000 clones, approximately 78% seen once. The sequenced material came from memory CD4+ T cells from blood. All receptors come from an adult in good health and CMV-seronegative.

In its sample, this clone was seen a few times. The chain couples TRBV7-6 to TRBJ1-6; D is undetermined. CDR3 length: 13 amino acids. Germline V gives CDR1 SGHVS, CDR2 FNYEAQ. V was pared by 4 bases and J by 8 bases, with 9 bases between. The CDR3 nucleotides read TGTGCCAGCAGCTCTGCAGGAGATTCACCCCTCCACTTT. It codes for CASSSAGDSPLHF. The entire variable domain, with the rest obtained from reference TRBV7-6 and TRBJ1-6, is as follows: GAGVSQSPRYKVTKRGQDVALRCDPISGHVSLYWYRQALGQGPEFLTYFNYEAQQDKSGLPNDRFSAERPEGSISTLTIQRTEQRDSAMYRCASSSAGDSPLHFGNGTRLTVT.

This chain connects TRBV5-4 to TRBJ1-1; D is uncertain. Germline V gives CDR1 SGHNT, CDR2 YYREEE (reference sequence). The CDR3 totals 14 residues. Trimming stripped 4 bases from V and 3 bases from J, with 13 bases between. CDR3 protein: CASSPTISYTEAFF. CDR3 in DNA: TGTGCCAGCAGCCCGACGATAAGCTACACTGAAGCTTTCTTT.

The chain recombines TRBV7-9 with TRBJ2-3, with D perhaps given as TRBD1 or TRBD2 (6 bases each). With 1 base removed from V and 2 bases from J, the gap between germline ends came to 22 bases. Looked up from germline, CDR1 is SEHNR and CDR2 is FQNEAQ (reference sequence). The CDR3 runs to 19 residues. Here the CDR3 DNA reads TGTGCCAGCAGCTTAGTCGCAGGGGATATTAGCGGTTACACAGATACGCAGTATTTT. Residues: CASSLVAGDISGYTDTQYF. Looking up the rest from reference TRBV7-9 and TRBJ2-3 gives the full variable domain: DTGVSQNPRHKITKRGQNVTFRCDPISEHNRLYWYRQTLGQGPEFLTYFQNEAQLEKSRLLSDRFSAERPKGSFSTLEIQRTEQGDSAMYLCASSLVAGDISGYTDTQYFGPGTRLTVL.

This chain joins TRBV2 and TRBJ1-1; the D gene is possibly TRBD1 (6 bases). The CDR3 is 13 amino acids. Germline loops: CDR1 SNHLY, CDR2 FYNNEI. With 5 bases removed from V and 3 bases from J, the gap between germline ends came to 10 bases. The CDR3 is CASSLQGYTEAFF. In nucleotides, the CDR3 is TGTGCCAGCAGTCTACAGGGATACACTGAAGCTTTCTTT.

The table lists this clone with a count of one. The J gene is TRBJ2-2, the V gene TRBV7-9; D remains unclear. The CDR3 extends over 14 amino acids. Trimming pared 4 bases from V and 0 bases from J, leaving 6 bases between. Germline V CDR1 and CDR2: SEHNR, FQNEAQ (reference sequence). The CDR3: CASSSLSNTGELFF. DNA for the CDR3: TGTGCCAGCAGCTCTCTCTCGAACACCGGGGAGCTGTTTTTT.

The J gene is TRBJ2-5, the V gene TRBV14; D not certain. V lost 0 bases, J lost 5 bases, and 13 bases lay in between. The CDR3 runs to 15 residues. Germline V gene sequence: CDR1 SGHDN, CDR2 FVKESK. The CDR3: CASSQDRVPGETQYF. The CDR3 nucleotides read TGTGCCAGCAGCCAAGACCGGGTGCCTGGCGAGACCCAGTACTTC.

J is TRBJ1-4 and V is TRBV6-1; D might be TRBD1 (5 bases). V was cut by 7 bases and J by 3 bases, with 9 bases left in between. The V gene's germline CDR1 is MNHNS and CDR2 SASEGT. This CDR3 region has 13 residues. CDR3 residues: CASKGRANEKLFF. CDR3 DNA sequence: TGTGCCAGCAAGGGCAGGGCTAATGAAAAACTGTTTTTT.

The J gene is TRBJ1-3, the V gene TRBV7-8; D is unresolved. The CDR3 is made up of 16 amino acids. Germline loops: CDR1 SGHVS, CDR2 FQNEAQ. The ends were cut back, 4 bases at V and 0 bases at J, with 13 bases in the middle. The CDR3 loop reads CASSSIWADSGNTIYF. CDR3 DNA: TGTGCCAGCAGCTCAATCTGGGCGGACTCTGGAAACACCATATATTTT.

As concerns this clone: Other DNA sequences of this sample code for an identical CDR3. The chain recombines TRBV5-1 with TRBJ1-2, with D perhaps matching TRBD1 (5 bases). Trimming left V 1 base short and J 2 bases short, with 6 bases between. Per germline, CDR1 SGHRS and CDR2 YFSETQ. The CDR3 is 13 amino acids. For the CDR3, the DNA is TGCGCCAGCAGCTTGCAGGGAAACTATGGCTACACCTTC. It encodes CASSLQGNYGYTF.

The J gene is TRBJ1-2, the V gene TRBV6-1, with 8 bases aligning to TRBD1. The V gene end was trimmed by 7 bases and the J gene end by 5 bases; junction bases not matched to a gene: 9. The CDR3 spans 14 residues. Germline-derived CDR1 and CDR2 are MNHNS and SASEGT. The CDR3, as DNA: TGTGCCAGCATCCCCCTGGACAGGGTTTATGGCTACACCTTC. It translates to CASIPLDRVYGYTF.

The rearrangement joins TRBV15 to TRBJ2-2; no clear D. CDR3 size: 15 residues. The ends were cut back, 0 bases at V and 4 bases at J, with 9 bases in the middle. Germline V lookup: CDR1 LNHNV, CDR2 YYDKDF (reference sequence). The CDR3 region is CATSRDTIGTGELFF. The CDR3 DNA is TGTGCCACCAGCAGAGATACTATCGGCACCGGGGAGCTGTTTTTT.

The chain couples TRBV12-5 to TRBJ1-3; D gene unclear. Germline-derived CDR1 and CDR2 are LGHNT and FRNRAP. With 6 bases removed from V and 1 base from J, the gap between germline ends came to 19 bases. There are 17 residues in the CDR3. CDR3 in amino acids: CASGSQRALGSGNTIYF. As DNA, the CDR3 is TGTGCTAGTGGATCCCAAAGGGCTTTGGGATCTGGAAACACCATATATTTT.

The chain recombines TRBV7-2 with TRBJ1-5; 9 positions match TRBD1. The CDR3 loop spans 15 amino acids. V gave up 5 bases and J gave up 2 bases; unmatched junction bases: 4. Germline V gene sequence: CDR1 SGHTA, CDR2 FQGNSA. CDR3 amino acids: CASSPRQGGNQPQHF. CDR3 coding DNA: TGTGCCAGCAGCCCAAGACAGGGGGGCAATCAGCCCCAGCATTTT. The variable domain in full, completed from reference TRBV7-2 and TRBJ1-5, reads GAGVSQSPSNKVTEKGKDVELRCDPISGHTALYWYRQSLGQGLEFLIYFQGNSAPDKSGLPSDRFSAERTGGSVSTLTIQRTQQEDSAVYLCASSPRQGGNQPQHFGDGTRLSIL.

This rearrangement joins TRBV9 to TRBJ1-1, with 9 bases fitting TRBD1. V lost 3 bases to trimming and J lost 5 bases; unmatched junction nucleotides: 2. CDR3 length: 13 amino acids. Germline assignment: CDR1 SGDLS and CDR2 YYNGEE. CDR3 sequence: CASSAGTGTEAFF. Written as DNA, the CDR3 is TGTGCCAGCAGCGCTGGGACAGGGACTGAAGCTTTCTTT.

This chain links TRBV30 with TRBJ2-5; no clear D. V dropped 0 bases and J dropped 2 bases, with 1 base sitting between them. The CDR3 consists of 11 residues. Germline V gene sequence: CDR1 GTSNPN, CDR2 SVGIG (reference sequence). CDR3 region: CAWSVQETQYF. CDR3 DNA sequence: TGTGCCTGGAGTGTACAAGAGACCCAGTACTTC.

Here the CDR3 reads CASSPFSQSSSGNTIYF. Here the CDR3 DNA reads TGTGCCAGCTCACCATTTTCCCAAAGTAGCTCTGGAAACACCATATATTTT. The rearrangement uses TRBV18 and TRBJ1-3; D ambiguous. The germline V gene encodes CDR1 KGHSH and CDR2 LQKENI. Trimming took off 2 bases at V and 0 bases at J, with 14 bases between the two ends. The CDR3 covers 17 residues.

J is TRBJ1-1 and V is TRBV5-6; no clear D gene. V was cut by 0 bases and J by 0 bases, with 15 bases left in between. In germline, CDR1 is SGHDT, CDR2 YYEEEE. This CDR3 is 17 amino acids long. The CDR3 nucleotides are TGTGCCAGCAGCTTGGATTTAGGGCCAAGAATGAACACTGAAGCTTTCTTT. This codes for CASSLDLGPRMNTEAFF.

The chain links TRBV5-6 to TRBJ2-5; D not resolved. V was pared by 5 bases and J by 5 bases, with 13 bases between. Germline assignment: CDR1 SGHDT and CDR2 YYEEEE. This CDR3 contains 13 residues. CDR3: CASSLTVGETQYF. For the CDR3, the DNA is TGTGCCAGCAGTCTGACGGTAGGGGAGACCCAGTACTTC.

This CDR3 reads CASSTGQFNQPQHF. For the CDR3, the DNA is TGTGCCAGTAGTACCGGACAGTTCAATCAGCCCCAGCATTTT. The rearrangement uses TRBV19 and TRBJ1-5; maybe TRBD1 (6 bases). The CDR3 is 14 amino acids. From germline, CDR1 is LNHDA and CDR2 SQIVND (reference sequence). V lost 4 bases, J lost 3 bases, and 10 bases lay in between. The full variable domain, its missing parts supplied by reference TRBV19 and TRBJ1-5, is DGGITQSPKYLFRKEGQNVTLSCEQNLNHDAMYWYRQDPGQGLRLIYYSQIVNDFQKGDIAEGYSVSREKKESFPLTVTSAQKNPTAFYLCASSTGQFNQPQHFGDGTRLSIL.

The CDR3 region has the DNA TGTGCCAGCAGCTTACAAGGATTCGCCACAGATACGCAGTATTTT. Its protein is CASSLQGFATDTQYF. The chain is built from TRBV11-3 and TRBJ2-3; D is undetermined. Germline V gene lookup returns CDR1 SGHNT and CDR2 YENEEA. V shed 2 bases and J shed 2 bases, with 11 bases lying between them. The CDR3 covers 15 residues.

This clone appeared once. The chain recombines TRBV30 with TRBJ1-4, with D unresolved. Trimming took 0 bases from V and 7 from J, leaving 21 bases between them. The CDR3 has 17 residues. Germline CDR1 reads GTSNPN; CDR2 reads SVGIG (reference sequence). CDR3 region: CAWSVNGGMGIGEKLFF. CDR3 bases: TGTGCCTGGAGTGTGAACGGTGGAATGGGGATTGGTGAAAAACTGTTTTTT.

The chain couples TRBV7-6 to TRBJ2-3; no firm D call. Germline CDR1 is SGHVS and CDR2 is FNYEAQ. The V end was cut by 5 bases, the J end by 1 base, with 13 bases between. The CDR3 covers 15 residues. The CDR3 nucleotides are TGTGCCAGCAGCCCAAGAGGTGGTGGCACAGATACGCAGTATTTT. Translated, it gives CASSPRGGGTDTQYF.

V is TRBV7-8 and J is TRBJ1-1; D is perhaps TRBD1 (5 bases). The CDR3 is 12 residues long. Germline CDR1 and CDR2: SGHVS and FQNEAQ. Trimming stripped 1 base from V and 11 bases from J, with 11 bases between. This CDR3 reads CASSLGGERAFF. Here the CDR3 DNA reads TGTGCCAGCAGCTTAGGGGGGGAAAGGGCTTTCTTT.

This chain joins TRBV28 and TRBJ2-3; D is ambiguous. The germline V gene encodes CDR1 MDHEN and CDR2 SYDVKM. V gave up 3 bases and J gave up 7 bases, with 14 bases separating them. This CDR3 is 14 amino acids long. The CDR3 DNA sequence: TGTGCCAGCAGTTTTTCCGACGGCACGAATACGCAGTATTTT. This encodes CASSFSDGTNTQYF.

The V call is TRBV7-9, the J call TRBJ2-2; 9 bases are shared with TRBD1. The CDR3 has 15 amino acids. Germline CDR1 is SEHNR and CDR2 is FQNEAQ (reference sequence). Trimming cost V 4 bases and J 6 bases; bases outside gene matches: 6. CDR3 residues: CASSSRDREAGELFF. The CDR3 region has the DNA TGTGCCAGCAGCTCCCGGGACAGGGAGGCCGGGGAGCTGTTTTTT. Full variable domain (missing parts from reference TRBV7-9 and TRBJ2-2): DTGVSQNPRHKITKRGQNVTFRCDPISEHNRLYWYRQTLGQGPEFLTYFQNEAQLEKSRLLSDRFSAERPKGSFSTLEIQRTEQGDSAMYLCASSSRDREAGELFFGEGSRLTVL.

The chain has TRBV21-1 and TRBJ2-3; TRBD1, the D gene given by the table, was not confirmed from the DNA. TRBV21-1 has pseudogene status. This CDR3 has 16 amino acids. CDR3 sequence: CASSKFDRGCTNTQYF. CDR3 bases: TGTGCCAGCAGCAAGTTTGATAGGGGGTGTACAAATACGCAGTATTTT.

The V call is TRBV7-3, the J call TRBJ2-1; 7 positions agree with TRBD1. With 0 bases clipped from V and 0 bases from J, the junction kept 5 bases outside the gene matches. Germline loops: CDR1 SGHTA, CDR2 FQGTGA. The CDR3 is 17 residues long. CDR3 loop: CASSLTRGRGSYNEQFF. In DNA, the CDR3 is TGTGCCAGCAGCTTAACTAGGGGGCGAGGCTCCTACAATGAGCAGTTCTTC.

The chain has TRBV7-2 and TRBJ2-2; tentative D call: TRBD2 (5 bases). Trimming stripped 5 bases from V and 7 bases from J, with 11 bases between. Looked up from germline, CDR1 is SGHTA and CDR2 is FQGNSA. The CDR3 has 13 amino acids. This CDR3 reads CASSPPGNGELFF. In DNA, the CDR3 is TGTGCCAGCAGCCCACCGGGGAACGGGGAGCTGTTTTTT.

V usage is TRBV11-1 and J usage is TRBJ2-6; D not resolved. From germline, CDR1 is SGHAT and CDR2 FQDESV (reference sequence). V lost 1 base, J lost 0 bases, and 7 bases lay in between. This CDR3 is built from 16 residues. The CDR3 coding sequence is TGTGCCAGCAGCTTAGTGGCTACCTCTGGGGCCAACGTCCTGACTTTC. This translates into CASSLVATSGANVLTF.